The 20 T cell receptor beta chains below all came from one sample that was sequenced in a study of cytomegalovirus exposure and HLA in healthy donors. This PCR relied on a set of 60 Vbeta primers and 13 Jbeta primers. TCRdb keeps only in-frame clones here, not all; method: immunoSEQ multiplex PCR. The repertoire holds 46,000 or so clones, roughly 63% seen once, with around 13% in the top ten. Source material: PBMCs. These receptor sequences come from a man between 60 and 75 years old in good health and CMV-seropositive.

This chain joins TRBV4-3 and TRBJ1-2; TRBD1 agrees at 8 bases. The germline CDR1 and CDR2 sequences are LGHNA and YSLEER. Trimming at V came to 4 bases and at J to 3 bases, leaving 10 bases not matched to a gene. The CDR3 consists of 16 residues. CDR3 residues: CASSRHGQGGDYGYTF. CDR3 DNA: TGCGCCAGCAGCCGCCACGGACAGGGCGGGGACTATGGCTACACCTTC.

The chain links TRBV15 to TRBJ2-1, with D uncertain. This CDR3 is built from 17 residues. V was clipped by 0 bases and J by 3 bases, with 15 bases between them. Germline V gene sequence: CDR1 LNHNV, CDR2 YYDKDF (reference sequence). The CDR3 loop is CATSRDMSNSYYNEQFF. As DNA, the CDR3 is TGTGCCACCAGCAGAGATATGTCGAACTCTTACTACAATGAGCAGTTCTTC. Using reference TRBV15 and TRBJ2-1 for the parts outside the CDR3, the full variable domain is DAMVIQNPRYQVTQFGKPVTLSCSQTLNHNVMYWYQQKSSQAPKLLFHYYDKDFNNEADTPDNFQSRRPNTSFCFLDIRSPGLGDTAMYLCATSRDMSNSYYNEQFFGPGTRLTVL.

This chain joins TRBV19 and TRBJ1-5, with D perhaps matching TRBD1 (5 bases). Trimming removed 4 bases from V and 6 bases from J, with 13 bases in between. The CDR3 runs to 14 residues. The germline CDR1 and CDR2 sequences are LNHDA and SQIVND (reference sequence). The CDR3 is CASSTGSGSQPQHF. The CDR3 DNA reads as TGTGCCAGTAGTACAGGGTCTGGGTCTCAGCCCCAGCATTTT. Full variable domain (remainder filled in from reference TRBV19 and TRBJ1-5): DGGITQSPKYLFRKEGQNVTLSCEQNLNHDAMYWYRQDPGQGLRLIYYSQIVNDFQKGDIAEGYSVSREKKESFPLTVTSAQKNPTAFYLCASSTGSGSQPQHFGDGTRLSIL.

The chain employs TRBV4-3 and TRBJ2-1; TRBD2 matches 9 bases. Germline CDR1 is LGHNA and CDR2 is YSLEER. The CDR3 consists of 16 residues. V dropped 0 bases and J dropped 3; count of bases not matched to a gene: 3. The CDR3 DNA reads as TGCGCCAGCAGCCAAGATTTTAGCGGGAGCTACAATGAGCAGTTCTTC. Amino acids: CASSQDFSGSYNEQFF.

This chain uses TRBV2 with TRBJ1-5; D ambiguous. The CDR3 extends over 13 amino acids. V gave up 5 bases and J gave up 5 bases, with 10 bases separating them. Per germline, CDR1 SNHLY and CDR2 FYNNEI. CDR3 region: CASSTRSDQPQHF. The CDR3, as DNA: TGTGCCAGCAGTACTAGGAGCGATCAGCCCCAGCATTTT.

This clone was recorded once. This rearrangement joins TRBV5-4 to TRBJ1-1, with D unclear. The CDR3 loop spans 13 amino acids. V was clipped by 0 bases and J by 1 base, with 4 bases between them. The germline V gene encodes CDR1 SGHNT and CDR2 YYREEE (reference sequence). The CDR3 loop is CASSLEQNTEAFF. CDR3 in DNA: TGTGCCAGCAGCTTGGAACAGAACACTGAAGCTTTCTTT.

This clone was observed a handful of times. The chain employs TRBV29-1 and TRBJ2-2; 10 bases are shared with TRBD2. Trimming removed 4 bases from V and 5 bases from J; junction bases left unmatched: 4. Looked up from germline, CDR1 is SQVTM and CDR2 is ANQGSEA. This CDR3 is 14 amino acids long. CDR3 sequence: CSVAPSGSTGELFF. The CDR3, as DNA: TGCAGCGTTGCTCCTAGCGGGAGTACCGGGGAGCTGTTTTTT.

The chain employs TRBV5-1 and TRBJ2-5; a weak D match, TRBD1 (6 bases). Germline V lookup: CDR1 SGHRS, CDR2 YFSETQ. This CDR3 contains 14 residues. V dropped 4 bases and J dropped 7 bases, with 17 bases sitting between them. In DNA form, the CDR3 reads TGCGCCAGCAGCGAGACTCAAGGGGGTACGACCCAGTACTTC. Translating it yields CASSETQGGTTQYF.

The chain recombines TRBV5-1 with TRBJ2-3, with D perhaps TRBD2 (6 bases). Germline CDR1 SGHRS, CDR2 YFSETQ. The CDR3 runs to 13 residues. Deletions cut 5 bases from V and 5 bases from J, with 12 bases between. The CDR3 protein is CASRGGLGDTQYF. The CDR3 region has the DNA TGCGCCAGCAGAGGAGGGTTGGGAGATACGCAGTATTTT.

V and J are TRBV7-9 and TRBJ2-3; a possible D gene is TRBD2 (6 bases). This CDR3 contains 14 residues. With 4 bases removed from V and 7 bases from J, the gap between germline ends came to 15 bases. The germline V gene encodes CDR1 SEHNR and CDR2 FQNEAQ (reference sequence). CDR3: CASSYMEGLNTQYF. The CDR3 DNA follows: TGTGCCAGCAGCTACATGGAGGGCTTGAATACGCAGTATTTT.

The chain joins TRBV7-3 to TRBJ2-2; a weak D match, TRBD2 (5 bases). V lost 2 bases, J lost 7 bases, and 11 bases lay in between. This CDR3 has 14 amino acids. The germline CDR1 and CDR2 sequences are SGHTA and FQGTGA. CDR3 region: CASSLGGLSGELFF. The CDR3 nucleotides read TGTGCCAGCAGCTTAGGCGGGTTAAGCGGGGAGCTGTTTTTT.

The chain is built from TRBV27 and TRBJ2-1; TRBD2 might be the D (6 bases). This CDR3 region has 18 residues. Per germline, CDR1 MNHEY and CDR2 SMNVEV (reference sequence). Trimming took off 5 bases at V and 0 bases at J, with 20 bases between the two ends. The chain's CDR3 is CASSPYRGIIGSYNEQFF. CDR3 DNA: TGTGCCAGCAGTCCTTATCGCGGGATAATTGGCTCCTACAATGAGCAGTTCTTC.

V usage is TRBV5-1 and J usage is TRBJ2-5; D uncertain. The assigned J gene may be wrong: the sequence end matches TRBJ2-7 better. This CDR3 spans 15 amino acids. The germline V gene encodes CDR1 SGHRS and CDR2 YFSETQ. The CDR3: CASSPQFLIGYEQYF. CDR3 bases: TGCGCCAGCAGCCCGCAGTTCCTCATCGGGTACGAGCAGTACTTC.

This sequence joins TRBV9 and TRBJ2-2, with D tentatively TRBD1 (6 bases). V gave up 2 bases and J gave up 4 bases, with 12 bases separating them. In germline, CDR1 is SGDLS, CDR2 YYNGEE. The CDR3 has 15 residues. CDR3 DNA: TGTGCCAGCAGCGTGACGGGACATGCCACCGGGGAGCTGTTTTTT. It specifies CASSVTGHATGELFF.

The chain is built from TRBV6-1 and TRBJ2-4; D gene unclear. V dropped 0 bases and J dropped 0 bases, with 12 bases sitting between them. Germline V gives CDR1 MNHNS, CDR2 SASEGT. CDR3 length equals 17 residues. The CDR3 spells CASSEARHSKAKNIQYF. Here the CDR3 DNA reads TGTGCCAGCAGTGAAGCGAGACACTCGAAAGCCAAAAACATTCAGTACTTC.

V gene TRBV11-2 combines with J gene TRBJ2-5, with TRBD1 matching over 7 bases. The V gene end was trimmed by 0 bases and the J gene end by 1 base; junction bases not matched to a gene: 2. Germline CDR1 SGHAT, CDR2 FQNNGV. The CDR3 contains 15 residues. Here the CDR3 DNA reads TGTGCCAGCAGCTTAGATCGGGACAGCCAAGAGACCCAGTACTTC. Translated, it gives CASSLDRDSQETQYF. The full variable domain, with the rest looked up from reference TRBV11-2 and TRBJ2-5, is EAGVAQSPRYKIIEKRQSVAFWCNPISGHATLYWYQQILGQGPKLLIQFQNNGVVDDSQLPKDRFSAERLKGVDSTLKIQPAKLEDSAVYLCASSLDRDSQETQYFGPGTRLLVL.

The chain links TRBV6-6 to TRBJ2-1; D is uncertain. V was pared by 4 bases and J by 15 bases, with 16 bases between. Germline V gives CDR1 MNHNY, CDR2 SVGAGI (reference sequence). The CDR3 runs 12 residues. The CDR3 DNA is TGTGCCAGCAGTTCGCCAGACTTCTCTCGGTTCTTC. Its protein product is CASSSPDFSRFF.

V usage is TRBV10-3 and J usage is TRBJ2-2; TRBD2 matches at 9 bases. Trimming cost V 6 bases and J 7 bases; bases outside gene matches: 9. CDR3 length equals 15 residues. The V gene's germline CDR1 is ENHRY and CDR2 SYGVKD. Written as DNA, the CDR3 is TGTGCCATCAGCGGGACTAGCTTGGGCGTCGGGGAGCTGTTTTTT. Translating gives CAISGTSLGVGELFF.

The chain is built from TRBV9 and TRBJ2-3, with 10 bases lining up with TRBD1. CDR1 is SGDLS and CDR2 is YYNGEE in the germline V gene. The ends lost 3 bases at V and 2 bases at J; junction bases unmatched: 6. The CDR3 has 16 residues. CDR3 protein: CASSEDRGAYTDTQYF. CDR3 nucleotides: TGTGCCAGCAGCGAGGACAGGGGGGCCTACACAGATACGCAGTATTTT.

The chain couples TRBV4-1 to TRBJ1-2; D gene unclear. V was trimmed by 0 bases and J by 7 bases, leaving 24 bases between them. This CDR3 is built from 18 residues. Germline V gene sequence: CDR1 MGHRA, CDR2 YSYEKL. The CDR3 here is CASSQDLQVQRGLGGYTF. CDR3 bases: TGCGCCAGCAGCCAAGATCTTCAGGTCCAGCGGGGATTGGGTGGCTACACCTTC.